This T cell receptor (beta chain) was sequenced during a study of blood T cells in healthy people across ages. Of note for this clonotype: The target antigen is unknown.

Study findings and constraints: Conclusively comparing naive with antigen-experienced cells was impossible with unsorted PBMCs. Per million T cells, the diversity of TCR beta decreased roughly linearly as age advanced.

CDR3 length: 15 residues. V was shortened by 6 bases and J by 4 bases, with 19 bases between the two germline ends. Germline values: CDR1 SNHLY, CDR2 FYNNEI. The draw of peripheral blood yielded around 9.6 milliliters from each donor. Isolation yielded PBMCs, at least 7 million per sample, in every case. Then a second PCR, running roughly 6 to 12 cycles, was carried out with a sample-barcoded 5' primer and a J-beta primer mix. TCRdb analysed the 5' RACE reads with MiXCR anew, one entry per CDR3 protein. Among about 800,000 distinct CDR3 sequences listed, more than 45% were seen once. What was sequenced was blood. The sequence derives from a man younger than 40 in good health. The chain combines TRBV2 with TRBJ2-7, with D perhaps matching TRBD2 (6 bases). The CDR3 sequence: CASRPSEGFVYEQYF. CDR3 bases: TGTGCCAGCAGGCCTTCGGAGGGGTTTGTGTACGAGCAGTACTTC.